This T cell receptor (beta chain) stems from a study of CD8+ T cells in alopecia areata. This CDR3 comprises 13 residues. Germline V gene data show CDR1 as SQVTM and CDR2 as ANQGSEA. Reverse transcribed after extraction, RNA yielded cDNA as the sequencing template. TCRdb keeps only in-frame clones here, not all; method: immunoSEQ multiplex PCR. This sample has 200,000 to 250,000 clones, with about two thirds found just once. The chain is built from TRBV29-1 and TRBJ2-3; weak D call: TRBD1 (5 bases). The source was CD4+ T cells sorted from blood, collected at week 0. The sequence was collected from a human donor with alopecia areata. For the CDR3, the DNA is TGCAGTAGTGCAGACAGAGCGACGGATACGCAGTATTTT. This gives the protein CSSADRATDTQYF.